This passage covers 9 T cell receptor beta chains from one sample sequenced in a study of immune evolution from preneoplasia to lung adenocarcinoma. Assay used: immunoSEQ multiplex PCR; TCRdb lists only in-frame clones, some missing. The sample has 13,000 to 15,000 clones, approximately 80% seen once. Sequences were obtained from FFPE minimally invasive lung adenocarcinoma tissue. These TCRs come from a person aged 65 to 85 with lung adenocarcinoma.

J is TRBJ2-7 and V is TRBV7-9; TRBD1 aligns across 7 bases. After removal of 3 bases from V and 7 bases from J, the junction contained 9 bases not matched to a gene. Per germline, CDR1 SEHNR and CDR2 FQNEAQ (reference sequence). CDR3 size: 14 residues. CDR3: CASSLATGLGEQYF. The CDR3 region has the DNA TGTGCCAGCAGCTTGGCGACAGGGTTGGGGGAGCAGTACTTC.

Sample share makes this clone large (0.1 to 1%). The CDR3 nucleotides are TGTGCCAGCAGCTCCCGGACTAGCGCAACAAGAAATGAGCAGTTCTTC. Protein sequence: CASSSRTSATRNEQFF. V is TRBV9 and J is TRBJ2-1; 9 bases line up with TRBD2. Germline lookup yields CDR1 SGDLS and CDR2 YYNGEE. The CDR3 loop spans 16 amino acids. V lost 4 bases and J lost 7; bases outside the gene matches: 12.

The CDR3 spells CASSLAPGQQGGYTF. CDR3 DNA sequence: TGCGCCAGCAGCTTGGCCCCGGGACAGCAAGGGGGCTACACCTTC. The genes are TRBV5-1 and TRBJ1-2, with 7 bases aligning to TRBD1. Germline assignment: CDR1 SGHRS and CDR2 YFSETQ. V trimming: 0 bases; J trimming: 8 bases; junction bases outside the gene matches: 10. CDR3 length equals 15 residues.

The chain links TRBV18 to TRBJ1-2, with D perhaps matching TRBD1 (5 bases). This CDR3 has 11 residues. Germline V gene lookup returns CDR1 KGHSH and CDR2 LQKENI. V lost 3 bases, J lost 7 bases, and 6 bases lay in between. The CDR3, as DNA: TGTGCCAGCTCACCCAGGGTTGGCTACACCTTC. It encodes CASSPRVGYTF.

This clone was counted a few times. The chain has TRBV4-1 and TRBJ2-5; TRBD2 matches at 10 bases. J lost 4 bases, V lost 3 bases, and 5 bases had no gene match. Germline-derived CDR1 and CDR2 are MGHRA and YSYEKL. The CDR3 covers 15 residues. Here the CDR3 DNA reads TGCGCCAGCAGCCATATAACTAGCGGGGTAGAGACCCAGTACTTC. Translated, it gives CASSHITSGVETQYF.

The rearrangement links TRBV27 to TRBJ2-1; D could derive from TRBD1 or TRBD2 (5 bases each). Per germline, CDR1 MNHEY and CDR2 SMNVEV (reference sequence). Trimming cost V 5 bases and J 1 base, with 18 bases left between them. The CDR3 length is 17 residues. The CDR3, as DNA: TGTGCCAGCAGTGGACCGAGTTTGGGGGTGTCCTACAATGAGCAGTTCTTC. Amino acid sequence: CASSGPSLGVSYNEQFF.

The chain joins TRBV7-3 to TRBJ2-2; D is undetermined. Trimming took off 5 bases at V and 4 bases at J, with 14 bases between the two ends. Germline loops: CDR1 SGHTA, CDR2 FQGTGA. This CDR3 has 15 amino acids. The CDR3 DNA is TGTGCCAGCAGCAATAAACTCCCGGGCACCGGGGAGCTGTTTTTT. This gives the protein CASSNKLPGTGELFF.

This clone is a singleton in its sample. The chain combines TRBV20-1 with TRBJ2-3; the D is unclear. The CDR3 runs to 10 residues. Germline assignment: CDR1 DFQATT and CDR2 SNEGSKA (reference sequence). Trimming stripped 8 bases from V and 4 bases from J, with 7 bases between. CDR3 sequence reads: CSSGADTQYF. In nucleotides, the CDR3 is TGCAGTTCAGGTGCAGATACGCAGTATTTT.

A note on this clone: One end of the junction is discordant with germline, which a read error may explain. V usage is TRBV6-1 and J usage is TRBJ2-4, with TRBD1 identical over 10 bases. The length of the CDR3 is 12 residues. Germline V gene sequence: CDR1 MNHNS, CDR2 SASEGT. CDR3 in DNA: TGTGCCAGCAGTCACCTCGGACAGGGGGAGCTTTTC. This codes for CASSHLGQGELF.